The following is a T cell receptor delta chain sequence with its context. This sample is part of a study of gamma-delta T cells after stem cell transplantation. The germline gives CDR1 TSWWSYY, CDR2 QGS. Trimming removed 2 bases from V and 0 bases from J; junction bases left unmatched: 22. The CDR3 has 22 residues. TCRdb redid the clone calls on the RT-PCR reads with CATT. The data contain several thousand delta-chain clones, 15% to 20% of them singletons. The chain combines TRDV1 with TRDJ1; 9 nucleotides agree with TRDD2. TCRdb carries no J gene annotation; the J gene was assigned here by matching the DNA with germline. Source material: gamma-delta T cells. The sequence was obtained from a human donor. It is not recorded whose cells these are; they may come from a transplant donor. The CDR3 loop reads CALGEIPPSYNPGGSYTDKLIF. The CDR3 coding sequence is TGTGCTCTTGGGGAAATCCCGCCTTCCTACAATCCTGGGGGGTCGTACACCGATAAACTCATCTTT.